A single T cell receptor (beta chain) is shown here with its context. PCR primers comprised 60 Vbeta and 13 Jbeta primers. The method was immunoSEQ multiplex PCR; TCRdb's version includes in-frame clones alone and lacks a portion of them. Here the sample spans hundreds of thousands of clones, over 75% being singletons. CDR3 length: 14 amino acids. The germline V gene has CDR1 SGHAT and CDR2 FQNNGV. Trimming at V came to 3 bases and at J to 7 bases, leaving 7 bases not matched to a gene. The data were obtained in a study of cytomegalovirus exposure and HLA in healthy donors. This TCR came from a male donor in good health and CMV-seronegative. The material sequenced was PBMCs. J is TRBJ2-7 and V is TRBV11-2, with TRBD2 matching 9 bases. The CDR3 DNA reads as TGTGCCAGCAGCTTTCACGGCGGACTAGCGGAGCAGTACTTC. It codes for CASSFHGGLAEQYF.